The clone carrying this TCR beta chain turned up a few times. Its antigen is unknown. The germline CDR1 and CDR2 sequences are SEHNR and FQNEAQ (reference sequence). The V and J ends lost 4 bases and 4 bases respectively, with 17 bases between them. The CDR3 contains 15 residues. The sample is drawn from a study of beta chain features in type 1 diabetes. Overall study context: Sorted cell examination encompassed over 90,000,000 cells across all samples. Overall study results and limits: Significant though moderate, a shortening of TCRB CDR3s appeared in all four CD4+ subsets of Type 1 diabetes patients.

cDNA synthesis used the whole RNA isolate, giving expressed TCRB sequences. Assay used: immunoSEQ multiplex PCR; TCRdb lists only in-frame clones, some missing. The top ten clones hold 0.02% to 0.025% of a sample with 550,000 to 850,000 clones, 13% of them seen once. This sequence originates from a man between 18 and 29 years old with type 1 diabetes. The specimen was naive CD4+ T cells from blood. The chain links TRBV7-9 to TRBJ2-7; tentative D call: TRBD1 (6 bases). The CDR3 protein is CASSSRGGSRYEQYF. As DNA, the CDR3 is TGTGCCAGCAGCTCCAGGGGTGGTAGTAGGTACGAGCAGTACTTC.